A single sample is the source of the 6 T cell receptor beta chains below, sequenced in a study of T cells after yellow fever vaccination (dated by TCRdb to between 2019 and 2020). Library preparation was by 5' RACE. The data were produced on an Illumina HiSeq 2500. Starting from the raw public reads, TCRdb applied fastp trimming at Q25, assembled clones with MiXCR and retained in-frame beta chains. Each entry merges the rows of one CDR3 protein and shows their most common DNA and genes. This sample comprises 500,000 to 650,000 distinct CDR3 sequences, less than 20% of them detected only once. Roughly 17% of the sample is in the top ten clones. Sample treatment or condition, as interpreted from the label and publication: live attenuated yellow fever vaccine strain. The starting material was PBMCs, obtained less than 6 days after the first yellow fever vaccination. These receptors were obtained from a man younger than 30 who received the YFV17D yellow fever vaccine.

This clonotype has only a few counts. The chain joins TRBV4-3 to TRBJ2-1; 10 bases are shared with TRBD2. The V and J ends lost 4 bases and 7 bases, in that order; junction bases with no gene match: 7. This CDR3 spans 15 amino acids. Germline V gives CDR1 LGHNA, CDR2 YSLEER. The CDR3 region is CASSLSGGDRNEQFF. The CDR3, as DNA: TGCGCCAGCAGCCTAAGCGGGGGGGATCGGAATGAGCAGTTCTTC.

This clonotype has more than one count but fewer than ten. V and J are TRBV28 and TRBJ2-7, with 7 bases aligning to TRBD2. From germline, CDR1 is MDHEN and CDR2 SYDVKM. J lost 5 bases, V lost 6 bases, and 10 bases had no gene match. This CDR3 is 14 amino acids long. The CDR3 nucleotides are TGTGCCAGCAGCGGCCCGGGAGGATTGAACGAGCAGTACGTC. Translated: CASSGPGGLNEQYV.

In this sample, this clonotype turned up many times. The chain employs TRBV7-2 and TRBJ1-1; D is undetermined. The V end was cut by 3 bases, the J end by 0 bases, with 5 bases between. There are 13 residues in the CDR3. Germline loops: CDR1 SGHTA, CDR2 FQGNSA. The CDR3 DNA reads TGTGCCAGCAGCTTTAGTATGAACACTGAAGCTTTCTTT. Translated: CASSFSMNTEAFF.

V gene TRBV10-3 combines with J gene TRBJ2-1; 16 bases agree with TRBD2. V shed 6 bases, J shed 10 bases, and the junction held 6 bases outside the gene matches. The CDR3 extends over 15 amino acids. Germline V gene lookup returns CDR1 ENHRY and CDR2 SYGVKD. CDR3 amino acids: CAIRTGLAGGGEQFF. The CDR3 nucleotides are TGTGCCATCAGAACGGGACTAGCGGGGGGGGGAGAGCAGTTCTTC.

The genes are TRBV30 and TRBJ2-7, with D perhaps being TRBD1 or TRBD2 (6 bases each). The germline gives CDR1 GTSNPN, CDR2 SVGIG (reference sequence). Trimming removed 5 bases from V and 3 bases from J, with 14 bases in between. This CDR3 is 13 amino acids long. CDR3 loop: CAWAGHLNYEQYF. CDR3 nucleotide sequence: TGTGCCTGGGCGGGACACCTAAACTACGAGCAGTACTTC. The entire variable domain, with the rest obtained from reference TRBV30 and TRBJ2-7, is as follows: SQTIHQWPATLVQPVGSPLSLECTVEGTSNPNLYWYRQAAGRGLQLLFYSVGIGQISSEVPQNLSASRPQDRQFILSSKKLLLSDSGFYLCAWAGHLNYEQYFGPGTRLTVT.

V gene TRBV7-9 combines with J gene TRBJ1-1; 8 bases are a match to TRBD1. V trimming: 6 bases; J trimming: 1 base; junction bases outside the gene matches: 4. CDR1 is SEHNR, CDR2 FQNEAQ, per germline (reference sequence). The CDR3 has 14 amino acids. CDR3 region: CASRLGTGNTEAFF. In nucleotides, the CDR3 is TGTGCCAGCAGACTCGGGACAGGGAACACTGAAGCTTTCTTT.